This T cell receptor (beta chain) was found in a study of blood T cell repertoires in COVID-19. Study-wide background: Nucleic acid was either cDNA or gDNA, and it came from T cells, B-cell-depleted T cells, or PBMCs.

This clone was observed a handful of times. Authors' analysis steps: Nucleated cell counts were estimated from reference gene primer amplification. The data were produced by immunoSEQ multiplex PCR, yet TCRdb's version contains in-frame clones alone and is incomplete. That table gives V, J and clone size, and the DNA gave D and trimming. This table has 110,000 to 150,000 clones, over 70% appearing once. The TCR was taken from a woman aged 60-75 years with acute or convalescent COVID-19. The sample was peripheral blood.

The CDR3 here is CASRMAAGYGYTF. The CDR3 DNA reads TGTGCCAGTAGAATGGCGGCGGGCTATGGCTACACCTTC. The V call is TRBV19, the J call TRBJ1-2; no clear D gene. Trimming shortened V by 6 bases and J by 4 bases, and 12 bases separated the two germline ends. Germline CDR1 LNHDA, CDR2 SQIVND (reference sequence). The CDR3 spans 13 residues.